These 27 T cell receptor beta chains share one sample of origin, sequenced in a study of blood T cell repertoires in COVID-19. The repertoire was sequenced with immunoSEQ multiplex PCR; TCRdb's copy has only in-frame clones and lacks some. The table has 140,000 or so clones, around 87% seen once. What was sequenced was peripheral blood. These receptors originate from a human donor in a cohort sampled during active COVID-19.

The chain carries TRBV19 and TRBJ2-3; TRBD1 matches 9 bases. From germline, CDR1 is LNHDA and CDR2 SQIVND (reference sequence). J gave up 2 bases and V 5 bases, and 5 bases lay outside the gene matches. This CDR3 has 15 amino acids. CDR3 sequence: CASSVGTGLTDTQYF. The CDR3 nucleotides read TGTGCCAGTAGTGTCGGGACAGGGCTCACAGATACGCAGTATTTT.

The V gene is TRBV4-2, the J gene TRBJ1-2, with D hard to call. The CDR3 runs 19 residues. V was trimmed by 4 bases and J by 0 bases, leaving 24 bases between them. Germline assignment: CDR1 LGHNA and CDR2 YNFKEQ. The CDR3 here is CASSPWVGGLGGSNYGYTF. Here the CDR3 DNA reads TGTGCCAGCAGCCCATGGGTCGGAGGGCTTGGTGGATCTAACTATGGCTACACCTTC.

This sequence joins TRBV25-1 and TRBJ1-3, with 7 positions matching TRBD1. V dropped 1 base and J dropped 1; count of bases not matched to a gene: 10. Germline CDR1 is MGHDK and CDR2 is SYGVNS. The CDR3 consists of 18 residues. Written as DNA, the CDR3 is TGTGCCAGCAGTGAATTGGGACAGACAATACATTCTGGAAACACCATATATTTT. This sequence encodes CASSELGQTIHSGNTIYF.

The rearrangement uses TRBV19 and TRBJ1-1, with D unclear. This CDR3 has 16 amino acids. CDR1 and CDR2 from the germline V gene are LNHDA and SQIVND (reference sequence). Between the trimmed V and J ends, which lost 0 bases and 1 base, there was a span of 12 bases. CDR3 loop: CASSIDLETANTEAFF. CDR3 bases: TGTGCCAGTAGTATAGATCTAGAGACCGCGAACACTGAAGCTTTCTTT.

This chain connects TRBV23-1 to TRBJ1-3; D unclear. TRBV23-1 is identified as an open reading frame with a role that is uncertain. V lost 4 bases to trimming and J lost 1 base, with 14 bases between them. This CDR3 has 16 amino acids. CDR3 amino acids: CASSLPAARSGNTIYF. Written as DNA, the CDR3 is TGCGCCAGCAGTCTCCCGGCCGCGAGGTCTGGAAACACCATATATTTT.

In the case of this clone: The identical CDR3 is also encoded by other nucleotide sequences in the sample. The chain's CDR3 is CASSPWTSGTDTQYF. In DNA, the CDR3 is TGTGCCAGCAGCCCCTGGACTAGCGGCACAGATACGCAGTATTTT. The V and J genes are TRBV11-2 and TRBJ2-3; 9 nucleotides line up with TRBD2. The CDR3 runs to 15 residues. The J segment lost 1 base and the V segment lost 5 bases, leaving 4 bases of the junction unmatched. CDR1 and CDR2 from the germline V gene are SGHAT and FQNNGV.

This chain uses TRBV5-1 with TRBJ2-5; weak D call: TRBD1 (6 bases). The CDR3 consists of 13 residues. Deletions cut 4 bases from V and 4 bases from J, with 11 bases between. Germline lookup yields CDR1 SGHRS and CDR2 YFSETQ. CDR3 region: CASSLRQAETQYF. The CDR3 DNA reads TGCGCCAGCAGCCTAAGACAGGCAGAGACCCAGTACTTC.

This chain connects TRBV29-1 to TRBJ1-2, with D tentatively TRBD1 (6 bases). CDR1 is SQVTM and CDR2 is ANQGSEA in the germline V gene. CDR3 length equals 15 residues. V was clipped by 7 bases and J by 0 bases, with 18 bases between them. The CDR3 DNA reads TGCAGCGCTCATACCCGGGACACATCTAACTATGGCTACACCTTC. It is translated as CSAHTRDTSNYGYTF.

This clone was observed a handful of times. The chain recombines TRBV28 with TRBJ2-5, with a tentative D call TRBD2 (5 bases). The V end was cut by 6 bases, the J end by 0 bases, with 20 bases between. The CDR3 spans 17 residues. Germline loops: CDR1 MDHEN, CDR2 SYDVKM. CDR3: CASRDFRYGEYQETQYF. The CDR3 nucleotides are TGTGCCAGCAGGGATTTTAGGTACGGGGAGTACCAAGAGACCCAGTACTTC.

The chain uses TRBV28 and TRBJ2-5; 8 bases map to TRBD2. The germline gives CDR1 MDHEN, CDR2 SYDVKM. The CDR3 is 13 residues long. The V segment lost 5 bases and the J segment 5 bases; nucleotides outside the gene matches: 4. The CDR3 bases are TGTGCCAGCAGTCCCGGGGGGGAGGAGACCCAGTACTTC. This encodes CASSPGGEETQYF.

The chain carries TRBV19 and TRBJ2-1; TRBD1 aligns across 10 bases. The germline V gene encodes CDR1 LNHDA and CDR2 SQIVND (reference sequence). V was pared by 3 bases and J by 3 bases, with 8 bases of the junction left unmatched. The CDR3 runs 17 residues. CDR3 sequence reads: CASSMPAGQGFYNEQFF. CDR3 in DNA: TGTGCCAGTAGTATGCCGGCGGGACAGGGGTTCTACAATGAGCAGTTCTTC.

V gene TRBV6-6 combines with J gene TRBJ2-3; D remains ambiguous. Trimming stripped 4 bases from V and 1 base from J, with 6 bases between. This CDR3 is 13 amino acids long. Germline lookup yields CDR1 MNHNY and CDR2 SVGAGI (reference sequence). The CDR3 protein is CASSSRGTDTQYF. In DNA form, the CDR3 reads TGTGCCAGCAGTTCAAGAGGCACAGATACGCAGTATTTT.

The chain employs TRBV28 and TRBJ2-7, with D possibly being TRBD2 (6 bases). The V gene's germline CDR1 is MDHEN and CDR2 SYDVKM. V dropped 5 bases and J dropped 6 bases, with 23 bases sitting between them. The CDR3 is 16 amino acids. Here the CDR3 reads CASSGHGAGKMAEQYF. CDR3 nucleotide sequence: TGTGCCAGCAGTGGGCATGGTGCGGGGAAGATGGCCGAGCAGTACTTC. The entire variable domain, with the rest obtained from reference TRBV28 and TRBJ2-7, is as follows: DVKVTQSSRYLVKRTGEKVFLECVQDMDHENMFWYRQDPGLGLRLIYFSYDVKMKEKGDIPEGYSVSREKKERFSLILESASTNQTSMYLCASSGHGAGKMAEQYFGPGTRLTVT.

The chain is built from TRBV5-4 and TRBJ2-6; 8 bases fit TRBD1. V lost 3 bases to trimming and J lost 4 bases; unmatched junction nucleotides: 3. The CDR3 has 15 residues. Germline V lookup: CDR1 SGHNT, CDR2 YYREEE (reference sequence). The CDR3 reads CASSSGGEGANVLTF. The CDR3 coding sequence is TGTGCCAGCAGCTCAGGGGGCGAGGGGGCCAACGTCCTGACTTTC. Together with reference TRBV5-4 and TRBJ2-6, the CDR3 gives the full variable domain: ETGVTQSPTHLIKTRGQQVTLRCSSQSGHNTVSWYQQALGQGPQFIFQYYREEENGRGNFPPRFSGLQFPNYSSELNVNALELDDSALYLCASSSGGEGANVLTFGAGSRLTVL.

With respect to this clone: In the same sample, other DNA sequences code for this CDR3. The chain employs TRBV19 and TRBJ1-6; TRBD1 matches at 9 bases. V trimming: 3 bases; J trimming: 7 bases; junction bases outside the gene matches: 1. Germline CDR1 and CDR2: LNHDA and SQIVND (reference sequence). The CDR3 covers 14 residues. CDR3 loop: CASSIGTGNSPLHF. CDR3 nucleotides: TGTGCCAGTAGTATCGGGACAGGGAATTCACCCCTCCACTTT.

This chain links TRBV28 with TRBJ1-2, with TRBD1 matching over 7 bases. Germline CDR1 reads MDHEN; CDR2 reads SYDVKM. This CDR3 region has 17 residues. V gave up 3 bases and J gave up 1 base; unmatched junction bases: 11. DNA of the CDR3: TGTGCCAGCAGTTTTGGGGCCCCGACAGGGATTAACTATGGCTACACCTTC. This gives the protein CASSFGAPTGINYGYTF.

The J gene is TRBJ2-5, the V gene TRBV7-9, with 7 bases matching TRBD2. CDR3 length equals 15 residues. CDR1 is SEHNR and CDR2 is FQNEAQ in the germline V gene (reference sequence). V gave up 6 bases and J gave up 4 bases; unmatched junction bases: 11. This CDR3 reads CASSSIPGGAETQYF. The CDR3 DNA sequence: TGTGCCAGCAGTTCAATCCCGGGAGGCGCAGAGACCCAGTACTTC.

This sequence joins TRBV4-2 and TRBJ2-5; D perhaps matches TRBD2 (5 bases). Between the trimmed V and J ends, which lost 4 bases and 5 bases, there was a span of 11 bases. The length of the CDR3 is 13 residues. Germline values: CDR1 LGHNA, CDR2 YNFKEQ. The CDR3 loop reads CASSPRVRETQYF. The CDR3 coding sequence is TGTGCCAGCAGCCCGCGGGTCCGGGAGACCCAGTACTTC.

This sequence joins TRBV7-2 and TRBJ2-1; TRBD2 aligns across 13 bases. J gave up 10 bases and V 7 bases, and 10 bases lay outside the gene matches. The CDR3 sequence is 15 residues long. Germline assignment: CDR1 SGHTA and CDR2 FQGNSA. The DNA for the CDR3 is TGTGCCAGCACTCCGAGACTAGCGGGGGGTCACGAGCAGTTCTTC. Translation: CASTPRLAGGHEQFF.

The chain couples TRBV23-1 to TRBJ1-1, with D possibly matching TRBD1 (6 bases). TRBV23-1 is known as an ORF, though its function is uncertain. V was pared by 4 bases and J by 6 bases, with 12 bases between. The CDR3 spans 13 residues. CDR3 loop: CASSPQGRAEAFF. CDR3 coding DNA: TGCGCCAGCAGTCCACAGGGTAGGGCTGAAGCTTTCTTT.

The J gene is TRBJ1-2, the V gene TRBV5-6; 8 nucleotides match TRBD1. The germline V gene has CDR1 SGHDT and CDR2 YYEEEE. V gave up 4 bases and J gave up 3 bases; unmatched junction bases: 20. The length of the CDR3 is 19 residues. CDR3 in amino acids: CASSTVMGGGQGLDYGYTF. CDR3 sequence (DNA): TGTGCCAGCAGCACTGTAATGGGAGGTGGACAGGGCCTTGACTATGGCTACACCTTC.

V usage is TRBV28 and J usage is TRBJ2-1; TRBD2 is a possible D gene (6 bases). V dropped 6 bases and J dropped 2 bases, with 14 bases sitting between them. CDR3 size: 15 residues. Germline CDR1 is MDHEN and CDR2 is SYDVKM. The CDR3 bases are TGTGCCAGCAGCCGGCTAGCGAGAGCCTACAATGAGCAGTTCTTC. It yields the protein CASSRLARAYNEQFF.

The chain combines TRBV24-1 with TRBJ2-2; D is perhaps TRBD1 (5 bases). The CDR3 has 14 amino acids. The V gene lost 6 bases and the J gene lost 3 bases, with 10 bases spanning the gap. The V gene's germline CDR1 is KGHDR and CDR2 SFDVKD. The CDR3 nucleotides are TGTGCCACCAGTCGGCAGGGCGACACCGGGGAGCTGTTTTTT. It is translated as CATSRQGDTGELFF.

This rearrangement joins TRBV5-1 to TRBJ2-1, with TRBD2 matching over 16 bases. Germline assignment: CDR1 SGHRS and CDR2 YFSETQ. The CDR3 has 18 residues. The J segment lost 5 bases and the V segment lost 3 bases, leaving 8 bases of the junction unmatched. The CDR3: CASSSGTSGRAPNNEQFF. The CDR3 nucleotides are TGCGCCAGCAGCTCCGGGACTAGCGGGAGGGCCCCTAACAATGAGCAGTTCTTC. The full variable domain, completed using reference TRBV5-1 and TRBJ2-1, is KAGVTQTPRYLIKTRGQQVTLSCSPISGHRSVSWYQQTPGQGLQFLFEYFSETQRNKGNFPGRFSGRQFSNSRSEMNVSTLELGDSALYLCASSSGTSGRAPNNEQFFGPGTRLTVL.

CDR3 sequence: CASSLVGRAADTQYF. The CDR3 DNA follows: TGTGCCAGCAGCTTAGTGGGCAGGGCGGCGGATACGCAGTATTTT. V and J are TRBV7-9 and TRBJ2-3, with D perhaps TRBD1 (5 bases). The V end was cut by 1 base, the J end by 6 bases, with 14 bases between. The germline gives CDR1 SEHNR, CDR2 FQNEAQ (reference sequence). The CDR3 sequence is 15 residues long.

The chain uses TRBV5-1 and TRBJ1-4; 7 positions match TRBD1. Looked up from germline, CDR1 is SGHRS and CDR2 is YFSETQ. V lost 4 bases to trimming and J lost 4 bases; unmatched junction nucleotides: 13. CDR3 length equals 17 residues. The CDR3 protein is CASSAAYLQGNNEKLFF. In nucleotides, the CDR3 is TGCGCCAGCAGCGCGGCCTATCTACAGGGGAATAATGAAAAACTGTTTTTT. The complete variable domain, with remaining parts taken from reference TRBV5-1 and TRBJ1-4, reads KAGVTQTPRYLIKTRGQQVTLSCSPISGHRSVSWYQQTPGQGLQFLFEYFSETQRNKGNFPGRFSGRQFSNSRSEMNVSTLELGDSALYLCASSAAYLQGNNEKLFFGSGTQLSVL.

This clone was observed once. The chain links TRBV5-8 to TRBJ2-1; TRBD1 agrees at 11 bases. J lost 0 bases, V lost 0 bases, and 5 bases had no gene match. CDR1 and CDR2 from the germline V gene are SGHTS and YDEGEE. This CDR3 comprises 18 residues. The CDR3 loop is CASSLALGTGGSYNEQFF. In DNA form, the CDR3 reads TGTGCCAGCAGCTTGGCTCTCGGGACAGGGGGCTCCTACAATGAGCAGTTCTTC.